This record covers a single T cell receptor beta chain. The antigen is unknown. The data stem from a study of T cell responses to AZD1222 COVID-19 vaccine. Whole-study results and caveats: The study sampled repertoires only after the peak T cell response. Clonal diversity may have been underestimated in mostly white British donors. Following two doses of AZD1222, Spike-specific TCR breadth and depth rose. Baseline seropositives among AZD1222 recipients totaled only 5 or 6.

Profiled with immunoSEQ multiplex PCR; TCRdb holds only in-frame clones, not every one. The sample consists of roughly 180,000 clones, roughly nine tenths of them appearing once. V shed 6 bases and J shed 7 bases, with 12 bases lying between them. This CDR3 has 12 residues. Germline-derived CDR1 and CDR2 are LGHNT and FRNRAP. Sequencing used peripheral blood, obtained 28 days after the second AZD1222 dose. This chain uses TRBV12-5 with TRBJ1-1, with TRBD1 as a possible D gene (6 bases). The sequence derives from an adult who received the AZD1222 COVID-19 vaccine. The CDR3, as DNA: TGTGCTAGTGGATCGAGGGGGAATGAAGCTTTCTTT. Its protein is CASGSRGNEAFF.